The 14 T cell receptor beta chains in this list originate from one sample, sequenced in a study of blood T cell repertoires in COVID-19. The repertoire was sequenced with immunoSEQ multiplex PCR; TCRdb's copy has only in-frame clones and lacks some. The data hold approximately 110,000 clones, with approximately 80% observed a single time. Sequenced material: peripheral blood. The receptors come from a woman aged 45-65 years with acute or convalescent COVID-19.

A few counts support this clone. One end of the junction varies from germline; a read error may be responsible. This sequence joins TRBV6-1 and TRBJ1-2, with TRBD1 matching over 7 bases. The CDR3 spans 14 residues. The germline CDR1 and CDR2 sequences are MNHNS and SASEGT. The CDR3 DNA follows: TGTGCCAGCAGCGAAGGGGGCACCAACTATGGCTACACCTTC. Its protein is CASSEGGTNYGYTF.

This clone was detected once. J is TRBJ1-5 and V is TRBV19, with 7 nucleotides matching TRBD1. Trimming took 5 bases from V and 5 from J; bases not matched to a gene: 6. In germline, CDR1 is LNHDA, CDR2 SQIVND (reference sequence). CDR3 length equals 14 residues. The CDR3 protein is CASSGYRGYQPQHF. The DNA of the CDR3 is TGTGCCAGTAGTGGTTACAGGGGATATCAGCCCCAGCATTTT.

V gene TRBV10-3 combines with J gene TRBJ2-1, with TRBD2 matching over 14 bases. With 6 bases clipped from V and 7 bases from J, the junction kept 11 bases outside the gene matches. CDR3 length equals 17 residues. The V gene's germline CDR1 is ENHRY and CDR2 SYGVKD. The CDR3 loop reads CAISQSLGLAGENEQFF. The CDR3 DNA reads as TGTGCCATCAGCCAATCTCTGGGACTAGCGGGGGAGAATGAGCAGTTCTTC.

V and J are TRBV7-3 and TRBJ1-1; D perhaps matches TRBD1 (5 bases). V shed 2 bases and J shed 7 bases, with 11 bases lying between them. Germline V lookup: CDR1 SGHTA, CDR2 FQGTGA. CDR3 length: 13 residues. The CDR3 sequence: CASSLVQGGEAFF. The CDR3 DNA is TGTGCCAGCAGCTTAGTTCAGGGAGGTGAAGCTTTCTTT.

The V and J genes are TRBV5-6 and TRBJ1-6; a weak D match, TRBD1 (5 bases). V was cut by 3 bases and J by 7 bases, with 20 bases left in between. Germline values: CDR1 SGHDT, CDR2 YYEEEE. This CDR3 is built from 17 residues. The CDR3 loop reads CASSSRRLQGLNSPLHF. The CDR3 nucleotides read TGTGCCAGCAGCTCCCGCAGGTTGCAGGGCCTAAATTCACCCCTCCACTTT.

This chain links TRBV30 with TRBJ1-6; D is undetermined. Germline V gene lookup returns CDR1 GTSNPN and CDR2 SVGIG (reference sequence). V was shortened by 7 bases and J by 4 bases, with 11 bases between the two germline ends. This CDR3 contains 13 residues. CDR3 sequence reads: CASGPRYNSPLHF. The DNA for the CDR3 is TGTGCCTCTGGTCCCAGGTATAATTCACCCCTCCACTTT.

The chain employs TRBV3-1 (or the pseudogene TRBV3-2) and TRBJ1-2, with D tentatively TRBD1 (5 bases). Trimming stripped 4 bases from V and 5 bases from J, with 20 bases between. CDR1 LGHDT and CDR2 YNNKEL come from the germline V gene (reference sequence). This CDR3 spans 16 amino acids. The CDR3 sequence is CASSPGWSGVPYGYTF. The CDR3 DNA reads TGTGCCAGCAGCCCAGGATGGTCGGGGGTCCCTTATGGCTACACCTTC.

This sequence joins TRBV18 and TRBJ2-1; 7 nucleotides agree with TRBD2. Trimming at V came to 3 bases and at J to 3 bases, leaving 5 bases not matched to a gene. The CDR3 length is 15 residues. Germline lookup yields CDR1 KGHSH and CDR2 LQKENI. CDR3 bases: TGTGCCAGCTCACCTTCCAGCGGGGTCTACAATGAGCAGTTCTTC. Translating it yields CASSPSSGVYNEQFF.

V usage is TRBV5-1 and J usage is TRBJ1-1; unclear D gene. This CDR3 has 13 amino acids. Germline loops: CDR1 SGHRS, CDR2 YFSETQ. V was cut by 4 bases and J by 10 bases, with 17 bases left in between. DNA of the CDR3: TGCGCCAGCAGCCCGGGGTTTTCAGATGTAGCTTTCTTT. Amino acid sequence: CASSPGFSDVAFF.

The chain joins TRBV9 to TRBJ1-1, with 7 bases that match TRBD1. V gave up 3 bases and J gave up 10 bases; unmatched junction bases: 9. The CDR3 is 13 residues long. Germline V gives CDR1 SGDLS, CDR2 YYNGEE. DNA of the CDR3: TGTGCCAGCAGCGGACAGGGACGGGGTGGAGCTTTCTTT. Translating gives CASSGQGRGGAFF.

V is TRBV5-6 and J is TRBJ1-2; TRBD1 agrees at 7 bases. The CDR3 length is 13 residues. CDR1 is SGHDT and CDR2 is YYEEEE in the germline V gene. The V and J ends lost 3 bases and 8 bases, in that order; junction bases with no gene match: 7. CDR3 in DNA: TGTGCCAGCAGCTCCACAGGGGATTCGGGCTACACCTTC. Translation gives CASSSTGDSGYTF.

The chain carries TRBV28 and TRBJ1-3, with a possible D match to TRBD1 (6 bases). The length of the CDR3 is 14 residues. The ends were cut back, 6 bases at V and 0 bases at J, with 9 bases in the middle. Germline V gives CDR1 MDHEN, CDR2 SYDVKM. The CDR3 here is CASRDSISGNTIYF. CDR3 DNA: TGTGCCAGCAGGGACAGCATCTCTGGAAACACCATATATTTT.

This chain connects TRBV3-1 (or the pseudogene TRBV3-2) to TRBJ1-1, with 8 positions matching TRBD1. CDR3 length: 14 residues. Per the germline V gene, CDR1 is LGHDT and CDR2 is YNNKEL (reference sequence). V was pared by 4 bases and J by 5 bases, with 6 bases of the junction left unmatched. CDR3 loop: CASSLLTGGTEAFF. CDR3 nucleotide sequence: TGTGCCAGCAGCCTCCTTACAGGGGGGACTGAAGCTTTCTTT.

The CDR3 nucleotides read TGTGCCAGCTCCGATACGGGTTCCTACGAGCAGTACTTC. Its protein is CASSDTGSYEQYF. The chain uses TRBV18 and TRBJ2-7; no reliable D call. CDR3 length: 13 amino acids. The ends were cut back, 6 bases at V and 1 base at J, with 10 bases in the middle. The germline CDR1 and CDR2 sequences are KGHSH and LQKENI. Using reference TRBV18 and TRBJ2-7 for the parts outside the CDR3, the full variable domain is NAGVMQNPRHLVRRRGQEARLRCSPMKGHSHVYWYRQLPEEGLKFMVYLQKENIIDESGMPKERFSAEFPKEGPSILRIQQVVRGDSAAYFCASSDTGSYEQYFGPGTRLTVT.